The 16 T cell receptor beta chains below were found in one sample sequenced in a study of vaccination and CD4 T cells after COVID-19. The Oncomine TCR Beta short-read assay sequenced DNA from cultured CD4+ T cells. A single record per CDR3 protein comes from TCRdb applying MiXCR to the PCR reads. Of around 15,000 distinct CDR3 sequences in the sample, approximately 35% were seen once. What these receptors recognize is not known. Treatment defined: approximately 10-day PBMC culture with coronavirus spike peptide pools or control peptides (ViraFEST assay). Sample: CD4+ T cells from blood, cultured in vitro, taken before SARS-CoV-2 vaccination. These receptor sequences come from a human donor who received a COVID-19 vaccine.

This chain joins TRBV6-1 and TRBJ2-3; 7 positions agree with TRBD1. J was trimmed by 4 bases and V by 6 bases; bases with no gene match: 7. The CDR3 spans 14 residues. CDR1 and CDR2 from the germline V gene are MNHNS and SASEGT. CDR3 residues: CASRVGQAADTQYF. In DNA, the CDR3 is TGTGCCAGCAGAGTTGGACAGGCGGCAGATACGCAGTATTTT.

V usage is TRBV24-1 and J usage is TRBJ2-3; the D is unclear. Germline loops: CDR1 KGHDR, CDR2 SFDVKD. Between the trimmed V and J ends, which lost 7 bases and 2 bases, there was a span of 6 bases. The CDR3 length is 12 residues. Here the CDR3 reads CATSGDTDTQYF. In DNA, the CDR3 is TGTGCCACCAGCGGAGACACAGATACGCAGTATTTT.

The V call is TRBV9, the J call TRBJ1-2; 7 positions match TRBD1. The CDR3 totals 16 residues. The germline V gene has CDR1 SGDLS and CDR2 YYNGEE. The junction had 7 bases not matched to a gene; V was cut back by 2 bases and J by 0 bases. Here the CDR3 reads CASSVHDRVPNYGYTF. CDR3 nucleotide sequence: TGTGCCAGCAGCGTGCATGACAGGGTACCTAACTATGGCTACACCTTC.

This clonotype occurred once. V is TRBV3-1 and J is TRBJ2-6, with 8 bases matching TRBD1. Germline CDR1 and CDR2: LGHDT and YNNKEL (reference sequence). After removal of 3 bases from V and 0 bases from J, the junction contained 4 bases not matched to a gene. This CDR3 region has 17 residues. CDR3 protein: CASSHGTGRSGANVLTF. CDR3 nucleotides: TGTGCCAGCAGCCATGGGACAGGCCGCTCTGGGGCCAACGTCCTGACTTTC. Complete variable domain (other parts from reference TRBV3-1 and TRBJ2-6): DTAVSQTPKYLVTQMGNDKSIKCEQNLGHDTMYWYKQDSKKFLKIMFSYNNKELIINETVPNRFSPKSPDKAHLNLHINSLELGDSAVYFCASSHGTGRSGANVLTFGAGSRLTVL.

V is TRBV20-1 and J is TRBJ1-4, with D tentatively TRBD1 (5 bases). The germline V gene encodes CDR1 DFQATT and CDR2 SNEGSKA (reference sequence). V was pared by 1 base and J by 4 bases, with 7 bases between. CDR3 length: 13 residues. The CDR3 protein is CSARGQGNEKLFF. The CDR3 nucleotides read TGCAGTGCTAGAGGGCAGGGTAATGAAAAACTGTTTTTT.

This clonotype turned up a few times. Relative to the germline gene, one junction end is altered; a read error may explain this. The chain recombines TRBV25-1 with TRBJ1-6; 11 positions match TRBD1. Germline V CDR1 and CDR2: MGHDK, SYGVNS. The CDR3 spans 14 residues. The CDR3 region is CASSRTGGNLPLHF. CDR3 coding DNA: TGTGCCAGCAGTCGGACAGGGGGCAATTTACCCCTCCACTTT.

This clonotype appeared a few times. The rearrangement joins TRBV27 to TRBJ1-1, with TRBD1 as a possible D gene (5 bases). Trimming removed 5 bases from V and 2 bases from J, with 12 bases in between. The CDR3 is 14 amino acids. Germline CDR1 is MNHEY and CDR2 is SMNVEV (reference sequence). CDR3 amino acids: CASSPGGGNTEAFF. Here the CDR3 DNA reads TGTGCCAGCAGTCCGGGGGGGGGAAACACTGAAGCTTTCTTT.

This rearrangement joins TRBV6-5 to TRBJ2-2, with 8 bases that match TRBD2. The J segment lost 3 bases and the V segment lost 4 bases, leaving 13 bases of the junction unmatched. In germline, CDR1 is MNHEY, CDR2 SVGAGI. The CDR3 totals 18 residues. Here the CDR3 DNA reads TGTGCCAGCAGTTTTTACCCCCTTAGCGGGGCGGACACCGGGGAGCTGTTTTTT. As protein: CASSFYPLSGADTGELFF.

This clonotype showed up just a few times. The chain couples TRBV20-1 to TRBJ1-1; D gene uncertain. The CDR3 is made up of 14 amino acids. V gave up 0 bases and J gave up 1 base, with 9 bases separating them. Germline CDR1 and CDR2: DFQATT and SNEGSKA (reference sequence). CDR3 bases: TGCAGTGCTAGAGATGGGTCGGGGAACACTGAAGCTTTCTTT. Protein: CSARDGSGNTEAFF.

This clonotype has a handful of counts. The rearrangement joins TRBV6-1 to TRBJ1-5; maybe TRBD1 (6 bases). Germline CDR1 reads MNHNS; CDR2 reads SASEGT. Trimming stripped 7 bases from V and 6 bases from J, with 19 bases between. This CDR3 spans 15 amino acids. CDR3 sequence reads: CASKNTWDNFQPQHF. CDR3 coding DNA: TGTGCCAGCAAAAACACTTGGGACAATTTTCAGCCCCAGCATTTT.

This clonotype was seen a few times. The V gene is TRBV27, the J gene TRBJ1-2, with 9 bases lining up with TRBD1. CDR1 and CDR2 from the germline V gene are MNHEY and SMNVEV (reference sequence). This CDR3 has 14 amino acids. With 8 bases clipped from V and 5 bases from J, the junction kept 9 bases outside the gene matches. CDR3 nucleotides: TGTGCCAGCGGGAACAGGGGGCGGTTTTATGGCTACACCTTC. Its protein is CASGNRGRFYGYTF.

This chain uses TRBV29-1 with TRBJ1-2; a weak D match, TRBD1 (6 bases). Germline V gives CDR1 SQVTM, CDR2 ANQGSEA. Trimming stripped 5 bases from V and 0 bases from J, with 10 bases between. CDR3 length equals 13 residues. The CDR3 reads CSVTGLPNYGYTF. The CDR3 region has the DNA TGCAGCGTTACAGGGTTACCTAACTATGGCTACACCTTC.

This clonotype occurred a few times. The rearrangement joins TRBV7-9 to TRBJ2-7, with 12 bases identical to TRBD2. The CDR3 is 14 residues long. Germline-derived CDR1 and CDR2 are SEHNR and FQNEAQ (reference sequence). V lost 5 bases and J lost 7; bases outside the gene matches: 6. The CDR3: CASSVLAGGREQYF. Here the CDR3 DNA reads TGTGCCAGCAGCGTACTAGCGGGGGGCAGGGAGCAGTACTTC.

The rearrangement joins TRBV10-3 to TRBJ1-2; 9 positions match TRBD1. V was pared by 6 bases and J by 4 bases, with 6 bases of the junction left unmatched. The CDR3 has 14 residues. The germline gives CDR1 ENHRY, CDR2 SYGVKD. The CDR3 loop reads CAISPTDRGYGYTF. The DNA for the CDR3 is TGTGCCATCAGCCCAACGGACAGGGGCTATGGCTACACCTTC.

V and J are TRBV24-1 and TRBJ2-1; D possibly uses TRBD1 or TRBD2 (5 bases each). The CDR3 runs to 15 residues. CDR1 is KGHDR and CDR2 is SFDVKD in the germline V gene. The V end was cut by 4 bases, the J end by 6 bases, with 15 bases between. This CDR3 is CATSDQGERSNEQFF. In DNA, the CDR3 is TGTGCCACCAGTGACCAGGGAGAGAGGTCCAATGAGCAGTTCTTC.

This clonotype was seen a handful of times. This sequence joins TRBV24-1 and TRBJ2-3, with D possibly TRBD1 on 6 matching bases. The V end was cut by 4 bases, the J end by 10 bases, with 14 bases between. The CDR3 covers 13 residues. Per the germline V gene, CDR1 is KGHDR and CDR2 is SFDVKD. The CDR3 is CATSDPNRVSQYF. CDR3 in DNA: TGTGCCACCAGTGACCCGAACAGGGTTTCGCAGTATTTT.